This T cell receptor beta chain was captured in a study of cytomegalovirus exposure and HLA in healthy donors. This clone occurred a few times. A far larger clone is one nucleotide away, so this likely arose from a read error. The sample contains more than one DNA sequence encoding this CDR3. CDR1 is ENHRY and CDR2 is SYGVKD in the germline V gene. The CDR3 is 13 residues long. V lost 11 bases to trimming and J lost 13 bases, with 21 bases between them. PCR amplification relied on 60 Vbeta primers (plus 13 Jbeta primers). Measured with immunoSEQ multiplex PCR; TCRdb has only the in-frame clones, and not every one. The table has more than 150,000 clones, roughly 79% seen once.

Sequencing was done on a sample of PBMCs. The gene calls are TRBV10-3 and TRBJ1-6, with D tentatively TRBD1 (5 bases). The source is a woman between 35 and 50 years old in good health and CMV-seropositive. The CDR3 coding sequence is TGTGCCTCGGGGGGGACTGTGCCAAGGCCCCTCCACTTT. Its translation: CASGGTVPRPLHF.